This passage covers 25 T cell receptor beta chains from one sample sequenced in a study of post-analysis software for immune sequencing data. Unique-molecular-identifier-tagged TCR beta cDNA libraries were used. TCRdb re-analysed the PCR reads in MiXCR, keeping a single row per CDR3 protein. The sample yields more than 350,000 distinct CDR3 sequences, approximately 37% seen once. Antigens of these TCRs are unknown. General observations from the study: About five TRBV segments, including TRBV5-6, TRBV5-1 and TRBV20-1, were more frequent in patients than controls.

Sequenced input: blood. The receptor source for this set is a girl aged 2-10 years with multiple sclerosis.

The rearrangement links TRBV20-1 to TRBJ2-1; D possibly matches TRBD1 or TRBD2 (6 bases each). Near its end, the DNA agrees better with TRBJ2-7, so the J call may be wrong. This CDR3 contains 17 residues. Germline V gene lookup returns CDR1 DFQATT and CDR2 SNEGSKA (reference sequence). CDR3 sequence reads: CSARDLGGLSSYNEQYF. As DNA, the CDR3 is TGCAGTGCTAGAGATTTAGGGGGACTCAGCTCCTACAATGAGCAGTACTTC.

This chain joins TRBV5-1 and TRBJ1-2; tentative D call: TRBD1 (5 bases). V was shortened by 4 bases and J by 0 bases, with 19 bases between the two germline ends. The CDR3 totals 17 residues. Germline V gives CDR1 SGHRS, CDR2 YFSETQ. The DNA of the CDR3 is TGCGCCAGCAGCCCCAGTACGATGGGGGTGACTAACTATGGCTACACCTTC. This encodes CASSPSTMGVTNYGYTF.

The chain carries TRBV2 and TRBJ2-3; tentatively, D is TRBD1 (5 bases). The length of the CDR3 is 14 residues. The V gene's germline CDR1 is SNHLY and CDR2 FYNNEI. The germline V and J ends were trimmed by 4 bases and 4 bases, with 12 bases remaining between them. The CDR3 nucleotides read TGTGCCAGCAGTGTCCAGGGTACGGCAGATACGCAGTATTTT. It codes for CASSVQGTADTQYF.

This clonotype has just a few counts. The J gene is TRBJ2-1, the V gene TRBV29-1; 8 nucleotides line up with TRBD2. Germline-derived CDR1 and CDR2 are SQVTM and ANQGSEA. This CDR3 has 13 residues. Trimming removed 3 bases from V and 5 bases from J; junction bases left unmatched: 3. Here the CDR3 reads CSVEWRGDNEQFF. In nucleotides, the CDR3 is TGCAGCGTTGAGTGGCGGGGGGACAATGAGCAGTTCTTC.

This clonotype was observed a few times. V gene TRBV7-2 combines with J gene TRBJ2-1; possible D gene TRBD1, 6 bases. Germline loops: CDR1 SGHTA, CDR2 FQGNSA. The CDR3 totals 14 residues. V lost 2 bases and J lost 9, with 14 bases in between. The chain's CDR3 is CASSLSPGVGEQFF. The CDR3 DNA reads as TGTGCCAGCAGCTTATCCCCAGGGGTTGGTGAGCAGTTCTTC.

This clonotype turned up a few times. The V call is TRBV5-1, the J call TRBJ2-1; D perhaps matches TRBD2 (5 bases). Trimming removed 2 bases from V and 8 bases from J, with 17 bases in between. From germline, CDR1 is SGHRS and CDR2 YFSETQ. CDR3 size: 15 residues. The CDR3: CASSFLGGSVYEQFF. As DNA, the CDR3 is TGCGCCAGCAGCTTTTTGGGCGGGTCTGTCTATGAGCAGTTCTTC.

V usage is TRBV29-1 and J usage is TRBJ2-5, with TRBD2 matching over 11 bases. The germline V gene encodes CDR1 SQVTM and CDR2 ANQGSEA. CDR3 length: 14 amino acids. Trimming cost V 7 bases and J 0 bases; bases outside gene matches: 4. The DNA for the CDR3 is TGCAGCGCAAAGGGACTAGCGGACCAAGAGACCCAGTACTTC. The encoded protein is CSAKGLADQETQYF. Drawing the rest from reference TRBV29-1 and TRBJ2-5, the complete variable domain is SAVISQKPSRDICQRGTSLTIQCQVDSQVTMMFWYRQQPGQSLTLIATANQGSEATYESGFVIDKFPISRPNLTFSTLTVSNMSPEDSSIYLCSAKGLADQETQYFGPGTRLLVL.

This clonotype is medium-sized in the sample. The V and J genes are TRBV7-6 and TRBJ2-1; D is unresolved. V dropped 2 bases and J dropped 9 bases, with 11 bases sitting between them. The CDR3 length is 13 residues. CDR1 is SGHVS, CDR2 FNYEAQ, per germline. The CDR3 loop is CASSLLGLSEQFF. For the CDR3, the DNA is TGTGCCAGCAGCTTATTGGGTTTGTCTGAGCAGTTCTTC.

This clonotype occurred a few times. The V gene is TRBV20-1, the J gene TRBJ2-1; 14 positions agree with TRBD2. Germline CDR1 DFQATT, CDR2 SNEGSKA (reference sequence). This CDR3 spans 15 amino acids. V was pared by 3 bases and J by 8 bases, with 6 bases of the junction left unmatched. In nucleotides, the CDR3 is TGCAGTGCTAGGACCGGGACTAGCGGGAGTGATGAGCAGTTCTTC. Amino acids: CSARTGTSGSDEQFF.

V and J are TRBV7-2 and TRBJ2-1; D possibly uses TRBD1 or TRBD2 (5 bases each). Germline V gives CDR1 SGHTA, CDR2 FQGNSA. The CDR3 contains 13 residues. Trimming pared 3 bases from V and 9 bases from J, leaving 12 bases between. The CDR3 sequence is CASSFRGVGEQFF. The DNA of the CDR3 is TGTGCCAGCAGCTTTAGGGGAGTGGGTGAGCAGTTCTTC.

The chain recombines TRBV29-1 with TRBJ1-6, with 8 bases lining up with TRBD1. Per germline, CDR1 SQVTM and CDR2 ANQGSEA. The length of the CDR3 is 14 residues. After removal of 7 bases from V and 7 bases from J, the junction contained 9 bases not matched to a gene. The DNA for the CDR3 is TGCAGCGCCAGGACAGGGCTCGAAAATTCACCCCTCCACTTT. It specifies CSARTGLENSPLHF.

To note about this clonotype: Sequence at one end of the junction differs from germline and may be a read error. The chain employs TRBV28 and TRBJ1-2; a possible D gene is TRBD1 (5 bases). CDR1 is MDHEN and CDR2 is SYDVKM in the germline V gene. This CDR3 spans 14 amino acids. This CDR3 reads CAGSGPGTVYGYTF. CDR3 nucleotides: TGTGCCGGCAGTGGCCCGGGGACGGTCTATGGCTACACCTTC.

As for this clonotype: The junction shows a germline mismatch at one end, possibly a read error. The genes are TRBV28 and TRBJ2-5, with a weak D call TRBD2 (7 bases). The CDR3 length is 19 residues. CDR1 and CDR2 from the germline V gene are MDHEN and SYDVKM. The CDR3 loop is CAGSLGVLRGGRYQETQYF. The DNA of the CDR3 is TGTGCCGGCAGTTTAGGGGTGTTGAGGGGGGGCCGGTACCAAGAGACCCAGTACTTC.

This clonotype was counted many times. The chain joins TRBV20-1 to TRBJ2-6; D gene unclear. V lost 1 base and J 1 base, leaving 17 bases between the germline ends. Germline CDR1 reads DFQATT; CDR2 reads SNEGSKA (reference sequence). The CDR3 runs to 18 residues. CDR3 sequence (DNA): TGCAGTGCTAGAGCTAACGGACGTCCGAGGTCTGGGGCCAACGTCCTGACTTTC. Translating it yields CSARANGRPRSGANVLTF.

This clonotype was detected only once. The chain recombines TRBV6-1 with TRBJ1-4; 7 bases are shared with TRBD1. Germline lookup yields CDR1 MNHNS and CDR2 SASEGT. V lost 4 bases, J lost 0 bases, and 8 bases stayed unmatched. This CDR3 region has 17 residues. The chain's CDR3 is CASSARPTGTTNEKLFF. CDR3 bases: TGTGCCAGCAGTGCCCGACCGACAGGGACAACTAATGAAAAACTGTTTTTT.

J is TRBJ1-2 and V is TRBV4-3; TRBD1 is a possible D gene (5 bases). The CDR3 covers 15 residues. The V gene's germline CDR1 is LGHNA and CDR2 YSLEER. Trimming took 1 base from V and 3 from J, leaving 12 bases between them. The CDR3, as DNA: TGCGCCAGCAGCCAAGCCCGGGGCGGCTACTATGGCTACACCTTC. Translation: CASSQARGGYYGYTF.

For this clonotype: Sequence at one end of the junction differs from germline and may be a read error. This CDR3 reads CASSEVEEAEQYF. Here the CDR3 DNA reads TGCGCCAGCAGTGAAGTGGAAGAAGCCGAGCAGTACTTC. This chain links TRBV6-1 with TRBJ2-7; D unresolved. This CDR3 is built from 13 residues. Germline V CDR1 and CDR2: MNHNS, SASEGT.

The table lists this clonotype with many counts. This rearrangement joins TRBV6-5 to TRBJ1-2, with D uncertain. The CDR3 is 13 residues long. CDR1 is MNHEY, CDR2 SVGAGI, per germline. V shed 6 bases and J shed 4 bases, with 12 bases lying between them. The CDR3, as DNA: TGTGCCAGCAGGCGGGAGGAGGGCTATGGCTACACCTTC. This encodes CASRREEGYGYTF.

In this sample, this clonotype turned up a few times. The chain couples TRBV12-3 or TRBV12-4 to TRBJ1-2; 7 bases agree with TRBD1. CDR3 size: 15 residues. J lost 0 bases, V lost 5 bases, and 6 bases had no gene match. The chain's CDR3 is CASSLWTGTNYGYTF. The CDR3 DNA is TGTGCCAGCAGTCTTTGGACAGGCACTAACTATGGCTACACCTTC.

This clonotype was recorded at least ten times. The chain couples TRBV15 to TRBJ2-5; D not resolved. V lost 2 bases to trimming and J lost 1 base, with 5 bases between them. CDR3 length: 13 residues. The V gene's germline CDR1 is LNHNV and CDR2 YYDKDF (reference sequence). The CDR3 loop is CATSRTPQETQYF. Here the CDR3 DNA reads TGTGCCACCAGCAGAACTCCCCAAGAGACCCAGTACTTC.

This clonotype occurred a few times. One end of the junction is discordant with germline, which a read error may explain. CDR3 DNA sequence: TGCAGCGTGGAAGGACTAGGCAAAACTACGCAGTATTTT. Translation: CSVEGLGKTTQYF. The chain has TRBV29-1 and TRBJ2-3; 7 bases are shared with TRBD2. CDR1 SQVTM and CDR2 ANQGSEA come from the germline V gene. There are 13 residues in the CDR3.

The gene calls are TRBV6-1 and TRBJ1-5; possible D gene TRBD1, 5 bases. The V end was cut by 5 bases, the J end by 5 bases, with 25 bases between. The CDR3 length is 18 residues. Per the germline V gene, CDR1 is MNHNS and CDR2 is SASEGT. CDR3 coding DNA: TGTGCCAGCAGTACGCAGAGGGGCGTACGGGGGGTACATCAGCCCCAGCATTTT. This codes for CASSTQRGVRGVHQPQHF.

In its sample, this clonotype was seen a few times. This chain joins TRBV4-2 and TRBJ2-7, with D possibly matching TRBD2 (6 bases). Germline V CDR1 and CDR2: LGHNA, YNFKEQ. CDR3 length equals 14 residues. The ends were cut back, 0 bases at V and 5 bases at J, with 11 bases in the middle. The CDR3 region has the DNA TGTGCCAGCAGCCAAGATTACGGGGAGGACGAGCAGTACTTC. Translated, it gives CASSQDYGEDEQYF.

Turning to this clonotype: The junction does not match germline at one end; this may be a read error. J is TRBJ2-7 and V is TRBV27; no definite D call. This CDR3 is built from 13 residues. In germline, CDR1 is MNHEY, CDR2 SMNVEV (reference sequence). DNA for the CDR3: TGTGCCAACAGTTTGTCAGGATCCTACGAGCAGTACTTC. Translated: CANSLSGSYEQYF.

This chain connects TRBV20-1 to TRBJ2-7; TRBD2 is a possible D gene (6 bases). CDR1 is DFQATT and CDR2 is SNEGSKA in the germline V gene (reference sequence). The CDR3 runs to 12 residues. V was trimmed by 7 bases and J by 0 bases, leaving 10 bases between them. CDR3 in DNA: TGCAGTGTCGAGGACTACTCCTACGAGCAGTACTTC. Translation gives CSVEDYSYEQYF.